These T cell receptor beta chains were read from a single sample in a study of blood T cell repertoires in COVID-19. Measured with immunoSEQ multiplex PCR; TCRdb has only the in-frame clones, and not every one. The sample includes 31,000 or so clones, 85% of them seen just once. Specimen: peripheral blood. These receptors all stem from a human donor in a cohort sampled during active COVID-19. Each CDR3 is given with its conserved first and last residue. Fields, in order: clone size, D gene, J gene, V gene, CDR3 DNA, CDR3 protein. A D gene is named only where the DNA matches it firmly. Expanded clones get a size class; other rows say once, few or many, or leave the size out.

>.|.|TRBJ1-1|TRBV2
TGTGCCAGCAGCGCCGGGACTTCTTCGGCTGAAGCTTTCTTT
CASSAGTSSAEAFF
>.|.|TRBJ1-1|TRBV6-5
TGTGCCAGCAGTTACAGGGGAGGTACTGAAGCTTTCTTT
CASSYRGGTEAFF
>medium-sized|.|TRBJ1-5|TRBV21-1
TGTGCCAGCAGGGTGACAGGGGGACTTAGCAATCAGCCCCAGCATTTT
CASRVTGGLSNQPQHF
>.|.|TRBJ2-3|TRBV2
TGTGCCAGCAGACAGGGAACCCGCCCTAGTAGCACAGATACGCAGTATTTT
CASRQGTRPSSTDTQYF
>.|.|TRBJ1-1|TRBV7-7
TGTGCTAGCAGCTCGGACAGGAACACTGAAGCTTTCTTT
CASSSDRNTEAFF
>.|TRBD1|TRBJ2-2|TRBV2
TGTGCCACTGGGACAGGGGGCGGCACCGGGGAGCTGTTTTTT
CATGTGGGTGELFF
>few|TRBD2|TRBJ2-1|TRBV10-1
TGCGCGTTGACTAGCGGGAGAGGAAGTACAGAGGGTGAGCAGTTCTTC
CALTSGRGSTEGEQFF
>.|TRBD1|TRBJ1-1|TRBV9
TGTGCCAGCAGCCCGGGACAGACCAACACTGAAGCTTTCTTT
CASSPGQTNTEAFF
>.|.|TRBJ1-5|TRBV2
TGTGCCAGCAGTGATGCAGGGGTCCCCCAGCCCCAGCATTTT
CASSDAGVPQPQHF
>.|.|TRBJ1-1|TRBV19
TGTGCCAGTAGTCCAGGGTCGACTGAAGCTTTCTTT
CASSPGSTEAFF
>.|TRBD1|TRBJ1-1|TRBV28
TGTGCCAGCAGCAGAATCCAGGGGGCTATGAACACTGAAGCTTTCTTT
CASSRIQGAMNTEAFF
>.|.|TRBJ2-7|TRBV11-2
TGTGCCAGCAGCTTAGAGGCAGGGGAGTTCTACGAGCAGTACTTC
CASSLEAGEFYEQYF
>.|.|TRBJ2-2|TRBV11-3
TGTGCCAGCAGCTTGGGTGACGCAGGAATCACCGGGGAGCTGTTTTTT
CASSLGDAGITGELFF
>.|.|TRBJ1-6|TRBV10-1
TGCGCCAGCAGTCCCCAGAGGGATTCACCCCTCCACTTT
CASSPQRDSPLHF
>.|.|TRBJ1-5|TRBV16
TGTGCCAGCAGCCAAGCGGGACGGACCTTTGCGCCCCAGCATTTT
CASSQAGRTFAPQHF
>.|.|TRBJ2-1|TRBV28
TGTGCCAGCAGTTTAATGGGGGGTTACTCCTACAATGAGCAGTTCTTC
CASSLMGGYSYNEQFF
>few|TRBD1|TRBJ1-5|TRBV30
TGTGCCTGGGGAGACAGGGGTCAGCCCCAGCATTTT
CAWGDRGQPQHF
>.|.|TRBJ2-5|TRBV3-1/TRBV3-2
TGTGCCAGCAGCCGGTTGGAGGACCAAGAGACCCAGTACTTC
CASSRLEDQETQYF
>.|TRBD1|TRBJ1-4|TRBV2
TGTGCCAGCAGCTATGGACAGGGGCCTACTGACGAAAAACTGTTTTTT
CASSYGQGPTDEKLFF
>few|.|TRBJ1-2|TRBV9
TGTGCCAGCAGCGTGTTGTCAGACTATGGCTACACCTTC
CASSVLSDYGYTF
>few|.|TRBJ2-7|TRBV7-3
TGTGCCAGCAGCTTAGGACAGAACTACGAGCAGTACTTC
CASSLGQNYEQYF
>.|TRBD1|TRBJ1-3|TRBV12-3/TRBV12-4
TGTGCCAGCAGTACAGGGGCCGGAGGAACCATATATTTT
CASSTGAGGTIYF
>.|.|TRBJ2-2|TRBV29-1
TGCAGCGTACTAGAGCGGGTTGGGGGGACCGGGGAGCTGTTTTTT
CSVLERVGGTGELFF
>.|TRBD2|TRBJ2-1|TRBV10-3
TGTGCCATCAGTCCGACTAGCGGGGGCTACAATGAGCAGTTCTTC
CAISPTSGGYNEQFF
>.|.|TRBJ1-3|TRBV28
TGTGCCAGCAGTCTACCCGGGGGGGGAAACACCATATATTTT
CASSLPGGGNTIYF
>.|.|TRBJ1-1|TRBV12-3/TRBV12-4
TGTGCCAGCTCGGACACTGAAGCTTTCTTT
CASSDTEAFF
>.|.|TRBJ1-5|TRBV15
TGTGCCACCAGCAGTTTTAGGGCCAGGGGAAGCAATCAGCCCCAGCATTTT
CATSSFRARGSNQPQHF
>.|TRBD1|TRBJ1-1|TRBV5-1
TGCGCCAGCAGCTTAGGACAGGGAAGGGAAGCTTTCTTT
CASSLGQGREAFF
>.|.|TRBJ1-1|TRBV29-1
TGCAGCGTTGTATGGGGGCACACTGAAGCTTTCTTT
CSVVWGHTEAFF
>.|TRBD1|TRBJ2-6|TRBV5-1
TGCGCCAGCAGCAAACCTGAGACAGGGGGCTCTGGGGCCAACGTCCTGACTTTC
CASSKPETGGSGANVLTF
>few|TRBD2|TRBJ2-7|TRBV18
TGTGCCAGCTCACCACTCGAGCGGGAGGACTCCTACGAGCAGTACTTC
CASSPLEREDSYEQYF
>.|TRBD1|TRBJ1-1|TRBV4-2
TGTGCCAGCAGCCACCTCAGCTCCGGGACAGGGTTCTCTGAAGCTTTCTTT
CASSHLSSGTGFSEAFF
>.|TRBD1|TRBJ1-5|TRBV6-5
TGTGCCAGCAGTTACGGGACAGGGGAACAGCCCCAGCATTTT
CASSYGTGEQPQHF
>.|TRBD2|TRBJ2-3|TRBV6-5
TGTGCCAGCCTAATGCGGGGGGGCACAGATACGCAGTATTTT
CASLMRGGTDTQYF
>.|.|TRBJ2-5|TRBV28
TGTGCCAGCAGTTTAATGGGTTTGAGGGACCAAGAGACCCAGTACTTC
CASSLMGLRDQETQYF
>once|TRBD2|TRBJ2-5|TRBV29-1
TGCAGCGTTGGGGTAGCGGGGTTACAAGAGACCCAGTACTTC
CSVGVAGLQETQYF
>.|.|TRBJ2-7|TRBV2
TGTGCCAGCCGGGGAGGGACAGGATACTCCTACGAGCAGTACTTC
CASRGGTGYSYEQYF
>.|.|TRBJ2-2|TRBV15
TGTGCCACCAGCAGAGATACGACAGCGACCGGGGAGCTGTTTTTT
CATSRDTTATGELFF
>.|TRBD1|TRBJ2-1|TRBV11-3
TGTGCCAGCAGCTTAGCCGACAGGGGCCGGGAGCAGTTCTTC
CASSLADRGREQFF
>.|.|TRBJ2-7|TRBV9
TGTGCCAGCAGCGTAGGATCACATCAATACGAGCAGTACTTC
CASSVGSHQYEQYF
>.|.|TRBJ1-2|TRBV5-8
TGTGCCAGCAGCTCGACAGGCAACTATGGCTACACCTTC
CASSSTGNYGYTF
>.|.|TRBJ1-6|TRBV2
TGTGCCAGCAGTGAGGGGCACCACTTCCACTTT
CASSEGHHFHF
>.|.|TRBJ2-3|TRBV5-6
TGTGCCAGCAGCTTCAGTAGCACAGATACGCAGTATTTT
CASSFSSTDTQYF
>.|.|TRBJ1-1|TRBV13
TGTGCCAGCAGCCTTAGTATCGGGACTGAAGCTTTCTTT
CASSLSIGTEAFF
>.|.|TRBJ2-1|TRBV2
TGTGCCAGCATATTCTCGGGCAATGAGCAGTTCTTC
CASIFSGNEQFF
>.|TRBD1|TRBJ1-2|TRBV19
TGTGCCAGTAGCCGGGACAGGGGAGGCTACACCTTC
CASSRDRGGYTF
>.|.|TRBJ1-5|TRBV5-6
TGTGCCAGCAGCTTGGCCGGGGGGGCGGAGCAGCCCCAGCATTTT
CASSLAGGAEQPQHF
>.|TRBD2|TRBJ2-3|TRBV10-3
TGTGCCATCAGTGAGTCCATAGCGGGGGAGGGGGATACGCAGTATTTT
CAISESIAGEGDTQYF
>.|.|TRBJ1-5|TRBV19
TGTGCCAGTAGTATGTACAGGTCGAATAATCAGCCCCAGCATTTT
CASSMYRSNNQPQHF
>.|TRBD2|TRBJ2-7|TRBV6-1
TGTGCCAGCAGTGAAGGTGCCGGGGGGACCTCCTACGAGCAGTACTTC
CASSEGAGGTSYEQYF
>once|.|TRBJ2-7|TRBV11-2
TGTGCCAGCAGTTACTCGTCAACCTACGAGCAGTACTTC
CASSYSSTYEQYF
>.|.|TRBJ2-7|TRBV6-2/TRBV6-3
TGTGCCAGCAGTTCAGGTCTCCTCCGCTACGAGCAGTACTTC
CASSSGLLRYEQYF
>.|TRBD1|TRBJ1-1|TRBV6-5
TGTGCCAGCAGTTGGGACAGAGAGAACACTGAAGCTTTCTTT
CASSWDRENTEAFF
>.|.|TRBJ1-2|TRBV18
TGTGCCAGCTCACCGCAGGGCTCCAACAAGTATGGCTACACCTTC
CASSPQGSNKYGYTF
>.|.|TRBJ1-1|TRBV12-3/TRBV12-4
TGTGCCAGCAGTTTAGGAGGGGGCACTGAAGCTTTCTTT
CASSLGGGTEAFF
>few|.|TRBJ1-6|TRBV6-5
TGTGCCAGCAATCCAGGGCCCTATAATTCACCCCTCCACTTT
CASNPGPYNSPLHF